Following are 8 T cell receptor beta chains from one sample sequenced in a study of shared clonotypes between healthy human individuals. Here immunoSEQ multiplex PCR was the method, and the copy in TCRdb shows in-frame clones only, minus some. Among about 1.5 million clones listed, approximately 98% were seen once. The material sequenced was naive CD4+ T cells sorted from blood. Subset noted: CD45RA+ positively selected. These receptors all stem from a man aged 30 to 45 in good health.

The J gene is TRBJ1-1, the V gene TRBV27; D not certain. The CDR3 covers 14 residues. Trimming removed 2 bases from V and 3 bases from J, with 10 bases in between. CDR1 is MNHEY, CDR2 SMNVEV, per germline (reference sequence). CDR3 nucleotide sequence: TGTGCCAGCAGTTTAATGCTTACTGACACTGAAGCTTTCTTT. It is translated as CASSLMLTDTEAFF.

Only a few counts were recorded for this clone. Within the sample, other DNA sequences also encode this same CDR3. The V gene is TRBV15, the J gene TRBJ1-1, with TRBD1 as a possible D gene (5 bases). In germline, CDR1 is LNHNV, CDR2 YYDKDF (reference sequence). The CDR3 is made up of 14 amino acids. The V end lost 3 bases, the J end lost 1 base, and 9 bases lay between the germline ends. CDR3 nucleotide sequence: TGTGCCACCAGCAGGGGACGGCAGAACACTGAAGCTTTCTTT. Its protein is CATSRGRQNTEAFF. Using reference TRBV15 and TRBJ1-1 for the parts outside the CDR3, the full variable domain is DAMVIQNPRYQVTQFGKPVTLSCSQTLNHNVMYWYQQKSSQAPKLLFHYYDKDFNNEADTPDNFQSRRPNTSFCFLDIRSPGLGDTAMYLCATSRGRQNTEAFFGQGTRLTVV.

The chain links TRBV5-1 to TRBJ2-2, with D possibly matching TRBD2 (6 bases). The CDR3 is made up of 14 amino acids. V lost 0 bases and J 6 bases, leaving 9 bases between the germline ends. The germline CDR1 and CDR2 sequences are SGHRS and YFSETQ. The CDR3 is CASSLAPGAGELFF. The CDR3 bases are TGCGCCAGCAGCTTGGCGCCGGGAGCCGGGGAGCTGTTTTTT.

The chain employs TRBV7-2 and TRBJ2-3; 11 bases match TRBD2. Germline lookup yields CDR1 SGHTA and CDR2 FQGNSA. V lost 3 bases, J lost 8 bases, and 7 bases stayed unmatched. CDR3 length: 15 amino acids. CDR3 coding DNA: TGTGCCAGCAGCTTTGGACTAGCGGGCGCCTCTACGCAGTATTTT. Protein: CASSFGLAGASTQYF.

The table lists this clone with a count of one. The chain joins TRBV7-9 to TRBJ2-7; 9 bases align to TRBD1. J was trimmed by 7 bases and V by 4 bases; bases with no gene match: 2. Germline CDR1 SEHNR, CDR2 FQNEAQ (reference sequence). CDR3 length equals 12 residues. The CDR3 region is CASSWTGDEQYF. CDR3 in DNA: TGTGCCAGCAGCTGGACAGGGGATGAGCAGTACTTC.

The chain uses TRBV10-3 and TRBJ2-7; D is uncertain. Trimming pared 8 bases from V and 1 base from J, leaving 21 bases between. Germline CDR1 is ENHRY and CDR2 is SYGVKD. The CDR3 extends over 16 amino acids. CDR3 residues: CAIRRTRDGPSYEQYF. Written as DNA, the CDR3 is TGTGCCATCCGTCGAACCCGCGATGGGCCTTCCTACGAGCAGTACTTC.

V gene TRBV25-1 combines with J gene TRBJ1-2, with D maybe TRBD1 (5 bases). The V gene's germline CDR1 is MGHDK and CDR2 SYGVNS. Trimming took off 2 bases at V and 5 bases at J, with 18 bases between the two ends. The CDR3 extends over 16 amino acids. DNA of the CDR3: TGTGCCAGCAGTGAAGGGTTTAAGGGGCTAGGTTATGGCTACACCTTC. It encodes CASSEGFKGLGYGYTF.

This chain's CDR3 is CASSLPRQGIGTDTQYF. The CDR3 nucleotides are TGTGCCAGCAGTTTACCCAGACAGGGGATAGGCACAGATACGCAGTATTTT. The chain has TRBV28 and TRBJ2-3, with 8 bases aligning to TRBD1. V gave up 2 bases and J gave up 1 base; unmatched junction bases: 8. Germline CDR1 reads MDHEN; CDR2 reads SYDVKM. The CDR3 length is 17 residues.